This T cell receptor (beta chain) derives from a study of cytomegalovirus exposure and HLA in healthy donors. The PCR used 60 Vbeta and 13 Jbeta primers. Generated by immunoSEQ multiplex PCR, the TCRdb table keeps only in-frame clones and is missing some. The sample holds about 160,000 clones, roughly 80% seen once. Whole-study results and caveats: Earlier analysis looked at TCR beta V segments, and most were productive about 90% or about 30% of the time. The classifier was said to identify cytomegalovirus status with high specificity and sensitivity.

Points on this clone: The antigen remains unidentified.

The sequencing input was PBMCs. The TCR sequence derives from a male donor in good health and CMV-seropositive.

CDR3 amino acids: CASSLMDSQQFF. The CDR3 coding sequence is TGTGCCAGCAGCTTGATGGACAGTCAGCAGTTCTTC. This rearrangement joins TRBV5-4 to TRBJ2-1; D perhaps matches TRBD1 (6 bases). Trimming took off 1 base at V and 11 bases at J, with 10 bases between the two ends. The CDR3 covers 12 residues. Germline values: CDR1 SGHNT, CDR2 YYREEE (reference sequence).